This T cell receptor beta chain stems from a study of blood T cell repertoires in COVID-19. V was pared by 3 bases and J by 8 bases, with 13 bases between. Germline lookup yields CDR1 MNHNS and CDR2 SASEGT. The CDR3 is 13 residues long. Per the original data handling: It was from reference gene primer amplification that nucleated cell counts were estimated. Sequenced by immunoSEQ multiplex PCR; TCRdb stores in-frame clones only, minus some. V, J and clone size reflect that table, while D and trimming were determined from the DNA. The table has hundreds of thousands of clones, 75% to 90% seen once. Ages ranged from roughly 18 to 95 years, with residence in around 24 US areas. Participants had their cohort set by participant-reported clinical history. Donors in Cohort 3 who had recovered were those with two negative PCRs, healthcare professional clearance, or resolution of their symptoms.

The sequenced sample was PBMCs or T cells enriched from blood (not recorded which). This receptor was identified in a young man who had recovered from COVID-19. The chain recombines TRBV6-1 with TRBJ1-2; D is ambiguous. Written as DNA, the CDR3 is TGTGCCAGCAGTGATGAACCACTGCGGGGCTACACCTTC. It specifies CASSDEPLRGYTF.